Shown below are 10 T cell receptor beta chains from a single sample sequenced in a study of cytomegalovirus exposure and HLA in healthy donors. Vbeta (60) and Jbeta (13) primers were used in the PCR. Clones were sequenced by immunoSEQ multiplex PCR, and TCRdb holds only the in-frame ones, with some missing. This sample carries around 130,000 clones, 65% to 80% of them seen once, and the ten largest clones take around 5.8%. Material: PBMCs. These receptors were obtained from a man between 18 and 35 years old in good health and CMV-seropositive.

The rearrangement uses TRBV19 and TRBJ1-3; D perhaps matches TRBD1 (5 bases). Germline-derived CDR1 and CDR2 are LNHDA and SQIVND (reference sequence). CDR3 length: 15 amino acids. V was shortened by 6 bases and J by 1 base, with 13 bases between the two germline ends. The chain's CDR3 is CASSPTVHSGNTIYF. In DNA form, the CDR3 reads TGTGCCAGTAGCCCGACAGTGCATTCTGGAAACACCATATATTTT.

DNA for the CDR3: TGTGCCAGCAGATTACAGAATAGCAATCAGCCCCAGCATTTT. Residues: CASRLQNSNQPQHF. V and J are TRBV6-6 and TRBJ1-5, with D unclear. The CDR3 is 14 amino acids. Germline loops: CDR1 MNHNY, CDR2 SVGAGI (reference sequence). The V and J ends lost 6 bases and 0 bases respectively, with 9 bases between them.

V and J are TRBV19 and TRBJ2-5, with 9 bases that match TRBD1. Trimming cost V 4 bases and J 4 bases; bases outside gene matches: 10. Germline CDR1 is LNHDA and CDR2 is SQIVND (reference sequence). The CDR3 covers 16 residues. The CDR3 sequence is CASSRWDRESGETQYF. Written as DNA, the CDR3 is TGTGCCAGTAGTAGGTGGGACAGGGAGAGTGGAGAGACCCAGTACTTC.

This clone was observed a single time. The J gene is TRBJ1-2, the V gene TRBV9; TRBD1 matches at 11 bases. The germline V gene has CDR1 SGDLS and CDR2 YYNGEE. The CDR3 consists of 16 residues. The V and J ends lost 2 bases and 2 bases, in that order; junction bases with no gene match: 5. The CDR3 loop is CASSVGTGGFNYGYTF. In DNA, the CDR3 is TGTGCCAGCAGCGTCGGGACAGGGGGTTTCAACTATGGCTACACCTTC.

The chain employs TRBV7-8 and TRBJ2-1, with a weak D call TRBD1 (6 bases). The length of the CDR3 is 17 residues. Germline V gene lookup returns CDR1 SGHVS and CDR2 FQNEAQ. Trimming removed 2 bases from V and 4 bases from J, with 18 bases in between. The CDR3 sequence: CASSLKRRQGNYNEQFF. CDR3 sequence (DNA): TGTGCCAGCAGCTTAAAACGGCGGCAGGGGAATTACAATGAGCAGTTCTTC.

The chain joins TRBV7-8 to TRBJ2-7, with D possibly matching TRBD2 (5 bases). Trimming stripped 2 bases from V and 7 bases from J, with 15 bases between. The CDR3 consists of 14 residues. Germline assignment: CDR1 SGHVS and CDR2 FQNEAQ. As DNA, the CDR3 is TGTGCCAGCAGCTTAAGGGTGCTAACGGGGGAGCAGTACTTC. Its translation is CASSLRVLTGEQYF.

V gene TRBV7-9 combines with J gene TRBJ2-1; D is unresolved. Germline V gives CDR1 SEHNR, CDR2 FQNEAQ (reference sequence). V was pared by 1 base and J by 0 bases, with 7 bases between. There are 15 residues in the CDR3. The CDR3 is CASSLGTSSYNEQFF. In nucleotides, the CDR3 is TGTGCCAGCAGCTTAGGTACGAGCTCCTACAATGAGCAGTTCTTC.

V usage is TRBV10-3 and J usage is TRBJ2-7; TRBD1 agrees at 8 bases. Trimming took 6 bases from V and 2 from J; bases not matched to a gene: 9. The CDR3 is 15 residues long. CDR1 ENHRY and CDR2 SYGVKD come from the germline V gene. This chain's CDR3 is CAISEPGQVPYEQYF. CDR3 coding DNA: TGTGCCATCAGCGAGCCGGGACAGGTTCCCTACGAGCAGTACTTC.

J is TRBJ1-1 and V is TRBV7-9; D call uncertain. CDR3 length: 12 amino acids. The V gene's germline CDR1 is SEHNR and CDR2 FQNEAQ (reference sequence). Trimming stripped 3 bases from V and 5 bases from J, with 7 bases between. The CDR3 reads CASSFLGTEAFF. CDR3 coding DNA: TGTGCCAGCAGCTTCCTCGGTACTGAAGCTTTCTTT.

This chain joins TRBV6-4 and TRBJ2-2, with a possible D match to TRBD2 (5 bases). Germline-derived CDR1 and CDR2 are MRHNA and SNTAGT. The CDR3 extends over 14 amino acids. Trimming pared 0 bases from V and 6 bases from J, leaving 8 bases between. The CDR3 here is CASSDSRESGELFF. The CDR3 coding sequence is TGTGCCAGCAGTGACTCGAGGGAATCCGGGGAGCTGTTTTTT.